This passage covers 2 T cell receptor beta chains from one sample sequenced in a study of T cell responses to AZD1222 COVID-19 vaccine. Generated by immunoSEQ multiplex PCR, the TCRdb table keeps only in-frame clones and is missing some. Of over 120,000 clones in the sample, 75% to 90% were seen once. The sequences come from peripheral blood, collected on day 0 of AZD1222 vaccination. The receptors originated from an adult in good health.

Note on this clone: The sample carries other DNA sequences with the same CDR3. The chain combines TRBV5-6 with TRBJ1-5; no firm D call. Germline V CDR1 and CDR2: SGHDT, YYEEEE. V gave up 0 bases and J gave up 5 bases, with 3 bases separating them. The CDR3 sequence is 12 residues long. In nucleotides, the CDR3 is TGTGCCAGCAGCTTGGTGGATCAGCCCCAGCATTTT. Its protein product is CASSLVDQPQHF.

V and J are TRBV7-9 and TRBJ1-2; D call uncertain. The CDR3 loop spans 13 amino acids. The V gene lost 5 bases and the J gene lost 6 bases, with 13 bases spanning the gap. Per germline, CDR1 SEHNR and CDR2 FQNEAQ (reference sequence). The CDR3 region has the DNA TGTGCCAGCAGCCCCCGGGTCCCGAATGGCTACACCTTC. Translated, it gives CASSPRVPNGYTF.